These 5 T cell receptor beta chains originate from one sample sequenced in a study of T cells in localized non-small cell lung cancer. Profiled with immunoSEQ multiplex PCR; TCRdb holds only in-frame clones, not every one. The table includes 1,500 to 2,000 clones, under 20% detected once. Sequencing was performed on lung tumor tissue, taken before any cancer treatment. All receptors come from a male donor aged 60 or older with stage I lung adenocarcinoma.

In this sample, this clone is medium-sized. This chain connects TRBV4-1 to TRBJ1-1; D unclear. The V gene lost 0 bases and the J gene lost 8 bases, with 7 bases spanning the gap. Germline V lookup: CDR1 MGHRA, CDR2 YSYEKL. There are 12 residues in the CDR3. CDR3 protein: CASSQDTLEAFF. CDR3 bases: TGCGCCAGCAGCCAAGATACCCTCGAAGCTTTCTTT.

The chain uses TRBV18 and TRBJ1-1; 10 nucleotides match TRBD1. J gave up 2 bases and V 4 bases, and 16 bases lay outside the gene matches. The CDR3 has 19 amino acids. CDR1 and CDR2 from the germline V gene are KGHSH and LQKENI. In nucleotides, the CDR3 is TGTGCCAGCTCACTCACTCCGGGACAGGGGTTGTTAAAAAACACTGAAGCTTTCTTT. As protein: CASSLTPGQGLLKNTEAFF.

The table lists this clone with a few counts. The J gene is TRBJ2-2, the V gene TRBV6-9; a weak D match, TRBD1 (6 bases). The V gene's germline CDR1 is MNHGY and CDR2 SVAAGI. The length of the CDR3 is 16 residues. Trimming removed 9 bases at V and 3 bases at J, with 20 bases between. As DNA, the CDR3 is TGTGCCAGTAGTCCCCCTGGGGGCTTGTACACCGGGGAGCTGTTTTTT. Translating gives CASSPPGGLYTGELFF.

The V gene is TRBV18, the J gene TRBJ2-3; 14 bases line up with TRBD2. The J segment lost 5 bases and the V segment lost 2 bases, leaving 3 bases of the junction unmatched. The germline V gene encodes CDR1 KGHSH and CDR2 LQKENI. There are 16 residues in the CDR3. Written as DNA, the CDR3 is TGTGCCAGCTCACCAGGACTAGCGGGGGGCAGAGATACGCAGTATTTT. This translates into CASSPGLAGGRDTQYF.

This clone was counted only a few times. The gene calls are TRBV19 and TRBJ2-5; the D gene is possibly TRBD2 (6 bases). The CDR3 runs to 13 residues. Looked up from germline, CDR1 is LNHDA and CDR2 is SQIVND (reference sequence). The germline V and J ends were trimmed by 2 bases and 4 bases, with 8 bases remaining between them. The CDR3 DNA reads TGTGCCAGTAGTATACGGCGGGGAGAGACCCAGTACTTC. It codes for CASSIRRGETQYF.